The 3 T cell receptor beta chains below were found in one sample sequenced in a study of cytomegalovirus exposure and HLA in healthy donors. The PCR contained 60 Vbeta and 13 Jbeta primers. Sequenced by immunoSEQ multiplex PCR; TCRdb stores in-frame clones only, minus some. The data contain roughly 100,000 clones, roughly 73% of them singletons. Input material: PBMCs. The source is a man in his forties in good health and CMV-seronegative.

The chain links TRBV19 to TRBJ1-2; D remains unclear. The CDR3 loop spans 13 amino acids. Germline V gene lookup returns CDR1 LNHDA and CDR2 SQIVND (reference sequence). V was clipped by 1 base and J by 5 bases, with 8 bases between them. The CDR3 reads CASSIVPPYGYTF. The DNA for the CDR3 is TGTGCCAGTAGTATAGTCCCCCCTTATGGCTACACCTTC.

This rearrangement joins TRBV6-1 to TRBJ2-5; no definite D call. Gene TRBJ2-7 matches the end of the DNA better, so the J call may be wrong. Per the germline V gene, CDR1 is MNHNS and CDR2 is SASEGT. This CDR3 is 15 amino acids long. The CDR3 loop reads CASSERATFSYEQYF. The CDR3, as DNA: TGTGCCAGCAGTGAAAGAGCCACCTTCTCCTACGAGCAGTACTTC.

The chain carries TRBV14 and TRBJ2-1, with 7 bases identical to TRBD2. Losses at the gene ends were 2 bases for V and 2 bases for J; bases not matched to a gene: 3. The CDR3 totals 15 residues. The germline gives CDR1 SGHDN, CDR2 FVKESK. CDR3 sequence reads: CASSQWGGAYNEQFF. As DNA, the CDR3 is TGTGCCAGCAGCCAATGGGGGGGGGCCTACAATGAGCAGTTCTTC.